This T cell receptor beta chain was sequenced for a study of blood T cell repertoires in COVID-19. Trimming took 2 bases from V and 8 from J, leaving 7 bases between them. The CDR3 is 12 amino acids. The table came from immunoSEQ multiplex PCR; TCRdb's copy has only in-frame clones and leaves some out. The sample has some 90,000 clones; roughly 82% are singletons. What was sequenced was peripheral blood. The clonotype was recovered from a human donor in a cohort sampled during active COVID-19. The J gene is TRBJ2-1, the V gene TRBV12-3 or TRBV12-4; no firm D call. CDR3 amino acids: CASSLLGDEQFF. As DNA, the CDR3 is TGTGCCAGCAGTTTACTAGGAGATGAGCAGTTCTTC.